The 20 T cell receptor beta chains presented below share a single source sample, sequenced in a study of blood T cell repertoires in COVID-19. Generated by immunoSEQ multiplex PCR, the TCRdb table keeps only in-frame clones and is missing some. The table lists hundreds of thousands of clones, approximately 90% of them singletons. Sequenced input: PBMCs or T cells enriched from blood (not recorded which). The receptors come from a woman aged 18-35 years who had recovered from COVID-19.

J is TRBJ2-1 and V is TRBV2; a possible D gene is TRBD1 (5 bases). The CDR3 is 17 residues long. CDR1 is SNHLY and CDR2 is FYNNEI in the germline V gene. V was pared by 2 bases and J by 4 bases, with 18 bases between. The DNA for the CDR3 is TGTGCCAGCAGTGAAAGTAGGGGCAGACAGATATACAATGAGCAGTTCTTC. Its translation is CASSESRGRQIYNEQFF.

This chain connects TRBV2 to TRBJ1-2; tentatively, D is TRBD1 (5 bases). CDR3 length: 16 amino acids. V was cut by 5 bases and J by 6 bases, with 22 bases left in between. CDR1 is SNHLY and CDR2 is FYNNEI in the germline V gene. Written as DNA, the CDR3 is TGTGCCAGCAGTCTCCGTGGTCCGGGGACTGGAGATGGCTACACCTTC. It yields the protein CASSLRGPGTGDGYTF.

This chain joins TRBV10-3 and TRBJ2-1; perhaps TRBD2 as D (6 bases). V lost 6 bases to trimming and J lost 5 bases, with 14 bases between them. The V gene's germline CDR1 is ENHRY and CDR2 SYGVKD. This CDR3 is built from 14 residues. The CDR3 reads CAIRAGGTDNEQFF. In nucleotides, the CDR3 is TGTGCCATCAGGGCGGGCGGGACCGACAATGAGCAGTTCTTC.

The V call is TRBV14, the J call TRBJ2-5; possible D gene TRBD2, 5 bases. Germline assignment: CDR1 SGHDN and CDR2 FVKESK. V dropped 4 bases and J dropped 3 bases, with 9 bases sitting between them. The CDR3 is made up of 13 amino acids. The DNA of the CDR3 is TGTGCCAGCAGCCGGCGGGCGAAAGAGACCCAGTACTTC. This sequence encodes CASSRRAKETQYF.

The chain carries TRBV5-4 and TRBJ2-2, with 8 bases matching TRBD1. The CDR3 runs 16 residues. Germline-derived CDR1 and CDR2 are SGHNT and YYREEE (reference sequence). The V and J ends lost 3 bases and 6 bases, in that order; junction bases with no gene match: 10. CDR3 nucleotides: TGTGCCAGCAGCTCACCGGGACAGGTTGGCGCCGGGGAGCTGTTTTTT. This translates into CASSSPGQVGAGELFF.

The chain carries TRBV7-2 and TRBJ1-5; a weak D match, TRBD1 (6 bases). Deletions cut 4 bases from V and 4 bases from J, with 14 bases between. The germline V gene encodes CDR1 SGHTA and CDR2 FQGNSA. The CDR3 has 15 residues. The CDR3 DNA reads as TGTGCCAGCAGCTCCGCAGAAGGGGGTAATCAGCCCCAGCATTTT. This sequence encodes CASSSAEGGNQPQHF.

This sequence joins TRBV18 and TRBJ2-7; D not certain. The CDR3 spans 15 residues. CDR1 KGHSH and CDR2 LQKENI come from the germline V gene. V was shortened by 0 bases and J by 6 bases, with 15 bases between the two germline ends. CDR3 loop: CASSPPSNGALEQYF. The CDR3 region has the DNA TGTGCCAGCTCACCACCTTCTAACGGAGCGCTCGAGCAGTACTTC. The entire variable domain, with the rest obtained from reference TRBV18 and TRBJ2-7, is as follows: NAGVMQNPRHLVRRRGQEARLRCSPMKGHSHVYWYRQLPEEGLKFMVYLQKENIIDESGMPKERFSAEFPKEGPSILRIQQVVRGDSAAYFCASSPPSNGALEQYFGPGTRLTVT.

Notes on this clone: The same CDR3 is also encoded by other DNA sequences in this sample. This CDR3 reads CASSIGTANQPQHF. The CDR3 DNA is TGTGCCAGTAGTATAGGCACAGCAAATCAGCCCCAGCATTTT. The genes are TRBV19 and TRBJ1-5; D unresolved. Trimming stripped 1 base from V and 4 bases from J, with 8 bases between. Germline values: CDR1 LNHDA, CDR2 SQIVND (reference sequence). This CDR3 contains 14 residues.

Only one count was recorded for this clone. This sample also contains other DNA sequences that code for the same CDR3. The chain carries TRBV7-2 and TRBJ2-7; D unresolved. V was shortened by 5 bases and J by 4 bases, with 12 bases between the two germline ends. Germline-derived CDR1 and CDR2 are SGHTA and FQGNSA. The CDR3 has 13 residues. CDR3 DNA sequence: TGTGCCAGCAGCCCTCGGGTCGCATACGAGCAGTACTTC. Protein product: CASSPRVAYEQYF.

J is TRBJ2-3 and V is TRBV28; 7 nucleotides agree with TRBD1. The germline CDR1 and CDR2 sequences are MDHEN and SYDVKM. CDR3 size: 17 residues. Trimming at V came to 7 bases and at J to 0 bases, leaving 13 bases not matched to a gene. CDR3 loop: CASTPSPGQTSTDTQYF. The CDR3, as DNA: TGTGCCAGCACCCCTTCACCGGGACAGACTAGCACAGATACGCAGTATTTT.

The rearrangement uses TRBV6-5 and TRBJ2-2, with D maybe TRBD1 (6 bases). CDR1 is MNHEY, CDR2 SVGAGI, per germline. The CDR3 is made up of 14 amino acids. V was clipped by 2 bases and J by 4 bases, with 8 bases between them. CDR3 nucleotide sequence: TGTGCCAGCAGTTACCTACAGGGCACCGGGGAGCTGTTTTTT. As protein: CASSYLQGTGELFF.

The CDR3 DNA reads as TGTGCCAGCAGTGCGGACTCCGTTACGGGAGGCTACACCTTC. Translating it yields CASSADSVTGGYTF. V is TRBV2 and J is TRBJ1-2; D remains unclear. The CDR3 length is 14 residues. Germline V gene sequence: CDR1 SNHLY, CDR2 FYNNEI. V dropped 4 bases and J dropped 8 bases, with 17 bases sitting between them.

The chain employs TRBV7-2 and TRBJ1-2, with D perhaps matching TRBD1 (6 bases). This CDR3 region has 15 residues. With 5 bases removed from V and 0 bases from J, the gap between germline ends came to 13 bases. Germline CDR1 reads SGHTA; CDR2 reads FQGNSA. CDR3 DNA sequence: TGTGCCAGCAGCCCCCAACAGGGAACTAACTATGGCTACACCTTC. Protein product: CASSPQQGTNYGYTF. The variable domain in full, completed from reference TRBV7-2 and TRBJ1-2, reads GAGVSQSPSNKVTEKGKDVELRCDPISGHTALYWYRQSLGQGLEFLIYFQGNSAPDKSGLPSDRFSAERTGGSVSTLTIQRTQQEDSAVYLCASSPQQGTNYGYTFGSGTRLTVV.

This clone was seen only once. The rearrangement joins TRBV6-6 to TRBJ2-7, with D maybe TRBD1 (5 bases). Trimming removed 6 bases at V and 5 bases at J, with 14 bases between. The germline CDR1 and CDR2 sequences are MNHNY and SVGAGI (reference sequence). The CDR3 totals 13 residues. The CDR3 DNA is TGTGCCAGCAGCCGAACCCAGGGTCACGAGCAGTACTTC. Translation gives CASSRTQGHEQYF.

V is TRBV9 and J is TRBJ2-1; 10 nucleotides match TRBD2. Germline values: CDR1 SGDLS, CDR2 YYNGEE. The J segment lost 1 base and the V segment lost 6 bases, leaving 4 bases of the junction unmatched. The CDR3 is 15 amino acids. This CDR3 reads CASTSGGTSYNEQFF. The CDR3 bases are TGTGCCAGCACTAGCGGGGGCACTTCCTACAATGAGCAGTTCTTC.

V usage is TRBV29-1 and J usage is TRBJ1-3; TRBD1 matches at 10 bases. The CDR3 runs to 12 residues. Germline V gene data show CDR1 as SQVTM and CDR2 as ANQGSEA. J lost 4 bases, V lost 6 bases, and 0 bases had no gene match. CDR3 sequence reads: CSVGQGGNTIYF. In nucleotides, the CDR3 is TGCAGCGTGGGACAGGGGGGAAACACCATATATTTT.

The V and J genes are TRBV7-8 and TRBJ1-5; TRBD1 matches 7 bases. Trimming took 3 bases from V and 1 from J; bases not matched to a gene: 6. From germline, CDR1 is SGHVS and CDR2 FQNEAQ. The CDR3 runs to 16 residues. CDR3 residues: CASSLEGAISNQPQHF. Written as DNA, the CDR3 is TGTGCCAGCAGCTTGGAGGGGGCAATCAGCAATCAGCCCCAGCATTTT.

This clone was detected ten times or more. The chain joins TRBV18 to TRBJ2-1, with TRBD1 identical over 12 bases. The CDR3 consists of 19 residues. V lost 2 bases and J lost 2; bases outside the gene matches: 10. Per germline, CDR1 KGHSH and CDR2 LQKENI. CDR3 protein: CASSPFGTGGHLTYNEQFF. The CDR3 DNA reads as TGTGCCAGCTCACCATTCGGGACAGGGGGCCATTTAACCTACAATGAGCAGTTCTTC.

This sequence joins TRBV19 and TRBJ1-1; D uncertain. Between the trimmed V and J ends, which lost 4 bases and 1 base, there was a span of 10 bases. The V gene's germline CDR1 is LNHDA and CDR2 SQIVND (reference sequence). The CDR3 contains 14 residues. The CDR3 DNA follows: TGTGCCAGTAGTACCGGGGAGAGGAACACTGAAGCTTTCTTT. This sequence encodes CASSTGERNTEAFF.

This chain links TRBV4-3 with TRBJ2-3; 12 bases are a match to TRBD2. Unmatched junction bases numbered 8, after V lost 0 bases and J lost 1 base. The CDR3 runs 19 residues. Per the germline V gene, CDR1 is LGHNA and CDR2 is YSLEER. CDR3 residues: CASSQDHRRLAGGTDTQYF. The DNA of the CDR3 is TGCGCCAGCAGCCAAGATCACCGACGACTAGCGGGGGGCACAGATACGCAGTATTTT.